This TCR beta chain was obtained from a study of shared clonotypes between healthy human individuals. Study background: A donor's plate count was three for CD4 naive and three for CD4 memory; CD8 naive had two and CD8 memory one.

Only a few counts were recorded for this clone. This sample also contains other DNA sequences that code for the same CDR3. Some clones are missing from TCRdb's copy, which holds only in-frame ones; the method was immunoSEQ multiplex PCR. Of some 2,400,000 clones listed, approximately 94% are singletons. The germline V and J ends were trimmed by 6 bases and 5 bases, with 5 bases remaining between them. Per the germline V gene, CDR1 is SEHNR and CDR2 is FQNEAQ (reference sequence). This CDR3 has 10 amino acids. The sequencing sample was made of naive CD4+ T cells sorted from blood. The subset here: CD45RA+ positively selected. The chain links TRBV7-9 to TRBJ2-7; unclear D gene. This clonotype originated in a man younger than 30 in good health. The CDR3 reads CASSSDEQYF. Written as DNA, the CDR3 is TGTGCCAGCAGTTCGGACGAGCAGTACTTC.